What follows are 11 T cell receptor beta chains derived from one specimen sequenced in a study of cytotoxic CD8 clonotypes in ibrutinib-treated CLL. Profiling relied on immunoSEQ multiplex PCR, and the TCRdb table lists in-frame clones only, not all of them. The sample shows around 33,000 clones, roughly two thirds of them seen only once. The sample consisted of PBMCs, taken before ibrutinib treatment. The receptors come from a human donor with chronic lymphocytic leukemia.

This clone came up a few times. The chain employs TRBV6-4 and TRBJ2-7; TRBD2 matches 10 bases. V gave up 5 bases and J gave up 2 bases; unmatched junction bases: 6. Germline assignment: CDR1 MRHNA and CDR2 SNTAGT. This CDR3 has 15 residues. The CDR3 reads CASSSPSGGPYEQYF. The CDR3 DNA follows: TGTGCCAGCAGTTCGCCTAGCGGGGGCCCCTACGAGCAGTACTTC.

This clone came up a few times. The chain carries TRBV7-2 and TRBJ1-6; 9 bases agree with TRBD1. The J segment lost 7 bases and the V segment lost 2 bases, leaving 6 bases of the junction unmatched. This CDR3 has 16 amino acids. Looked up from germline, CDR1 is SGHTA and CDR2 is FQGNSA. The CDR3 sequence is CASSLSFGTGNSPLHF. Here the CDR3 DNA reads TGTGCCAGCAGCTTAAGTTTCGGGACAGGGAATTCACCCCTCCACTTT. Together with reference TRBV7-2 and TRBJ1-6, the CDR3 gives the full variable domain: GAGVSQSPSNKVTEKGKDVELRCDPISGHTALYWYRQSLGQGLEFLIYFQGNSAPDKSGLPSDRFSAERTGGSVSTLTIQRTQQEDSAVYLCASSLSFGTGNSPLHFGNGTRLTVT.

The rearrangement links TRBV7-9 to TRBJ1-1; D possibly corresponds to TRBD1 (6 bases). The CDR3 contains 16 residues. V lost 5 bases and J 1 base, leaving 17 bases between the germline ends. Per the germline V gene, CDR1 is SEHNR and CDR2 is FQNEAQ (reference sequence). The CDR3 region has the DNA TGTGCCAGCAGCGTTAGGGGGACGTGGAAGAACACTGAAGCTTTCTTT. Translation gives CASSVRGTWKNTEAFF. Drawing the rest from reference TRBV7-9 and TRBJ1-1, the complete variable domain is DTGVSQNPRHKITKRGQNVTFRCDPISEHNRLYWYRQTLGQGPEFLTYFQNEAQLEKSRLLSDRFSAERPKGSFSTLEIQRTEQGDSAMYLCASSVRGTWKNTEAFFGQGTRLTVV.

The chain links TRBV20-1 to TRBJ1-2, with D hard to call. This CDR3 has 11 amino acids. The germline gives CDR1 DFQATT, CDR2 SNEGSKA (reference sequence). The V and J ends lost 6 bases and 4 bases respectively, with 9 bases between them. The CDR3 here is CSASLTYGYTF. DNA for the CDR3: TGCAGTGCGAGCCTTACCTATGGCTACACCTTC.

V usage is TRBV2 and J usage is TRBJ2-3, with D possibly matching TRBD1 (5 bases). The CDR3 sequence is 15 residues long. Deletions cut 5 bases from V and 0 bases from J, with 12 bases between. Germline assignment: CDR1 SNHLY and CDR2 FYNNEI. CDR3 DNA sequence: TGTGCCAGCAGTAGAGGTCAGGGAAGCACAGATACGCAGTATTTT. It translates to CASSRGQGSTDTQYF.

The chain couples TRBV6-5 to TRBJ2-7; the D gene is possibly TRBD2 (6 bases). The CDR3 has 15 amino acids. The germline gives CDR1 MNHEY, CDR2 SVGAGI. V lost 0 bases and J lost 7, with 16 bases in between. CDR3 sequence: CASSYSRAGTGEQYF. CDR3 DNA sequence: TGTGCCAGCAGTTACTCGAGGGCGGGGACGGGAGAGCAGTACTTC.

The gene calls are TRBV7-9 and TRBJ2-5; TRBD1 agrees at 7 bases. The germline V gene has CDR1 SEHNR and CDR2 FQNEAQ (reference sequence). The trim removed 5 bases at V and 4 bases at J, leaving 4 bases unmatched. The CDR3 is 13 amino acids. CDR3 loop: CASSRGGSETQYF. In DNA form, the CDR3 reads TGTGCCAGCAGCCGAGGGGGCTCAGAGACCCAGTACTTC.

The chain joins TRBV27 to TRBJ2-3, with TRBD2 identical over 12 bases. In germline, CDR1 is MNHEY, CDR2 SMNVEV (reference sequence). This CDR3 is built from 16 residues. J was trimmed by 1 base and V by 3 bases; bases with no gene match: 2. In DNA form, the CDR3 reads TGTGCCAGCAGTTTCCTAGCGGGGGGGCGCACAGATACGCAGTATTTT. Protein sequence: CASSFLAGGRTDTQYF.

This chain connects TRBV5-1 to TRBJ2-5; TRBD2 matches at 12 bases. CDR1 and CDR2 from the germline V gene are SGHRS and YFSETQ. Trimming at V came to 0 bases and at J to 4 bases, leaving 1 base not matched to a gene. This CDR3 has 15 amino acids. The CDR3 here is CASSLALAGGETQYF. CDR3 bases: TGCGCCAGCAGCTTGGCACTAGCGGGGGGAGAGACCCAGTACTTC.

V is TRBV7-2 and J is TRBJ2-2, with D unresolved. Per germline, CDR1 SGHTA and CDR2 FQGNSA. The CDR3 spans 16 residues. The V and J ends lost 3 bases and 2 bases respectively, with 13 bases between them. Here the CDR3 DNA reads TGTGCCAGCAGCTTTTATAGGCTATCTAACACCGGGGAGCTGTTTTTT. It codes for CASSFYRLSNTGELFF.

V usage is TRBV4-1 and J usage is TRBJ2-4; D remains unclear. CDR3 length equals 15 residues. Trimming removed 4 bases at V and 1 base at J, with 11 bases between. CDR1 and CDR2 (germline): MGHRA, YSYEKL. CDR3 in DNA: TGCGCCAGCAGCCGAGGTTTGGAGGCCAAAAACATTCAGTACTTC. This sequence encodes CASSRGLEAKNIQYF.